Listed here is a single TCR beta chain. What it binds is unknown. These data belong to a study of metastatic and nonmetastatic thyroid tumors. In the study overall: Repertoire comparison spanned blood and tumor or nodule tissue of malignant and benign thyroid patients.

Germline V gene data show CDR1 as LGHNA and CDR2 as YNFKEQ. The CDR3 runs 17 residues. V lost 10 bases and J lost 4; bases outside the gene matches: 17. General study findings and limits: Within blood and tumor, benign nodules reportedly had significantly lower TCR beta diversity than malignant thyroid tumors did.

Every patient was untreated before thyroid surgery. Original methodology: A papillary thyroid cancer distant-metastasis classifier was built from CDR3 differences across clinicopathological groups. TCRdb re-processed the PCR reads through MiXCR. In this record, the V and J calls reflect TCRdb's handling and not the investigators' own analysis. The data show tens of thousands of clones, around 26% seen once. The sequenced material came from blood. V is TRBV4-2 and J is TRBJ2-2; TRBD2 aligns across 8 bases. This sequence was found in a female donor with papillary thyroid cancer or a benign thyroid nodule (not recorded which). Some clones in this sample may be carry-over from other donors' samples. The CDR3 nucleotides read TGTGCCACCACATCCAATGTGCGGGGGGCTGGCACCGGGGAGCTGTTTTTT. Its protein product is CATTSNVRGAGTGELFF.